A selection of T cell receptor beta chains follows, all from one sample in a study of T cells of healthy individuals. Via MiXCR, TCRdb re-called the 5' RACE reads, giving one row per CDR3 protein. The sample records nearly 100,000 distinct CDR3 sequences, 17% being singletons. The source is a human donor in good health. Each CDR3 is given with its conserved first and last residue. The D gene is left open where the match is weak. Clone size, where shown, is once, few, many, or a class for clones that have expanded.

D gene: NA
V gene: TRBV20-1
clone size: many
J gene: TRBJ2-2
CDR3 DNA: TGCAGTGCTAGAGAGGGGACCGCCACCGGGGAGCTGTTTTTT
CDR3 protein: CSAREGTATGELFF

D gene: NA
V gene: TRBV5-1
clone size: NA
J gene: TRBJ1-1
CDR3 DNA: TGCGCCAGCAGCGTTAACCCGACAGGCCAGAACACTGAAGCTTTCTTT
CDR3 protein: CASSVNPTGQNTEAFF

D gene: NA
V gene: TRBV12-3/TRBV12-4
clone size: few
J gene: TRBJ1-4
CDR3 DNA: TGTGCCAGCAGTGGTGAAAAACTGTTTTTT
CDR3 protein: CASSGEKLFF

D gene: NA
V gene: TRBV7-2
clone size: few
J gene: TRBJ1-5
CDR3 DNA: TGTGCCAGCAGTGAAAATGGGTGGAGGCAGCCCCAGCATTTT
CDR3 protein: CASSENGWRQPQHF

D gene: NA
V gene: TRBV29-1
clone size: NA
J gene: TRBJ2-2
CDR3 DNA: TGCAGCGTTGTGACAGTTCGCACCGGGGAGCTGTTTTTT
CDR3 protein: CSVVTVRTGELFF

D gene: NA
V gene: TRBV28
clone size: many
J gene: TRBJ1-4
CDR3 DNA: TGTGCCAGCAGTTTAGTCGGAACAACTAATGAAAAACTGTTTTTT
CDR3 protein: CASSLVGTTNEKLFF

D gene: TRBD1
V gene: TRBV28
clone size: NA
J gene: TRBJ2-1
CDR3 DNA: TGTGCCAGCAGTTATTGGGGACAGGGGTCTAACAATGAGCAGTTCTTC
CDR3 protein: CASSYWGQGSNNEQFF

D gene: NA
V gene: TRBV10-3
clone size: few
J gene: TRBJ1-5
CDR3 DNA: TGTGCCATCAGTGTTGGGATCAATCAGCCCCAGCATTTT
CDR3 protein: CAISVGINQPQHF

D gene: NA
V gene: TRBV7-2
clone size: NA
J gene: TRBJ2-5
CDR3 DNA: TGTGCCAGCAGCTTATCAGGATCAGAGACCCAGTACTTC
CDR3 protein: CASSLSGSETQYF

D gene: NA
V gene: TRBV7-2
clone size: many
J gene: TRBJ2-3
CDR3 DNA: TGTGCCAGCAGCTTAGATGCTCGGTATACGCAGTATTTT
CDR3 protein: CASSLDARYTQYF

D gene: TRBD1
V gene: TRBV7-2
clone size: few
J gene: TRBJ1-4
CDR3 DNA: TGTGCCAGCAGCTCGGGACAGGGAGAAAAACTGTTTTTT
CDR3 protein: CASSSGQGEKLFF

D gene: NA
V gene: TRBV2
clone size: few
J gene: TRBJ1-3
CDR3 DNA: TGTGCCAGCAGTGGGGCGGACGGTATAGGAAACACCATATATTTT
CDR3 protein: CASSGADGIGNTIYF

D gene: TRBD1
V gene: TRBV20-1
clone size: few
J gene: TRBJ2-6
CDR3 DNA: TGCAGTGCTAGGTTAACAGGGGGAGAATCGTCTGGGGCCAACGTCCTGACTTTC
CDR3 protein: CSARLTGGESSGANVLTF

D gene: NA
V gene: TRBV3-1
clone size: NA
J gene: TRBJ1-2
CDR3 DNA: TGTGCCAGCAGCCAAGTTCATGGCTATGGCTACACCTTC
CDR3 protein: CASSQVHGYGYTF

D gene: NA
V gene: TRBV12-3/TRBV12-4
clone size: NA
J gene: TRBJ2-2
CDR3 DNA: TGTGCCAGCAGTTTTATCGGTGTCGTCGGGGAGCTGTTTTTT
CDR3 protein: CASSFIGVVGELFF

D gene: NA
V gene: TRBV5-5
clone size: NA
J gene: TRBJ1-1
CDR3 DNA: TGTGCCAGCAGCCCGGACAGAGTGAACACTGAAGCTTTCTTT
CDR3 protein: CASSPDRVNTEAFF

D gene: TRBD1
V gene: TRBV5-1
clone size: few
J gene: TRBJ1-5
CDR3 DNA: TGCGCCAGCAGCTTGGGACAGGGGGTGAATCAGCCCCAGCATTTT
CDR3 protein: CASSLGQGVNQPQHF

D gene: TRBD1
V gene: TRBV7-3
clone size: few
J gene: TRBJ2-7
CDR3 DNA: TGTGCCAGCAGCCCCGGACAGGGAAGCAACGAGCAGTACTTC
CDR3 protein: CASSPGQGSNEQYF

D gene: NA
V gene: TRBV10-1
clone size: NA
J gene: TRBJ2-1
CDR3 DNA: TGCGCCAGCAGTGATCAGGCCGACTCCTACAATGAGCAGTTCTTC
CDR3 protein: CASSDQADSYNEQFF

D gene: NA
V gene: TRBV7-2
clone size: NA
J gene: TRBJ1-2
CDR3 DNA: TGTGCCAGCAGCAACCCCGGGTCAACTAACTATGGCTACACCTTC
CDR3 protein: CASSNPGSTNYGYTF

D gene: NA
V gene: TRBV5-4
clone size: NA
J gene: TRBJ2-4
CDR3 DNA: TGTGCCAGCAGCTTGGGGGGAGCGGGTCCCTCTGGAAACATTCAGTACTTC
CDR3 protein: CASSLGGAGPSGNIQYF

D gene: TRBD2
V gene: TRBV7-2
clone size: NA
J gene: TRBJ2-1
CDR3 DNA: TGTGCCAGCAGCTTAGGGACTAGCGTTTACAATGAGCAGTTCTTC
CDR3 protein: CASSLGTSVYNEQFF

D gene: NA
V gene: TRBV14
clone size: NA
J gene: TRBJ1-1
CDR3 DNA: TGTGCCAGCAGCCCCCCGGGGGCAGGCACTGAAGCTTTCTTT
CDR3 protein: CASSPPGAGTEAFF

D gene: NA
V gene: TRBV20-1
clone size: many
J gene: TRBJ1-1
CDR3 DNA: TGCAGTGCTAGAGTCCCAGGGCGTCGGGACACTGAAGCTTTCTTT
CDR3 protein: CSARVPGRRDTEAFF

D gene: NA
V gene: TRBV20-1
clone size: NA
J gene: TRBJ1-5
CDR3 DNA: TGCAGTGCTAGTGAGGGCAATCAGCCCCAGAATTTT
CDR3 protein: CSASEGNQPQNF

D gene: NA
V gene: TRBV3-1
clone size: few
J gene: TRBJ1-4
CDR3 DNA: TGTGCCAGCAGTTGGCAACCTAATGAAAAACTGTTTTTT
CDR3 protein: CASSWQPNEKLFF

D gene: TRBD2
V gene: TRBV4-3
clone size: NA
J gene: TRBJ2-2
CDR3 DNA: TGCGCCAGCAGCCTACCGACTAGCGGGGAAACCGGGGAGCTGTTTTTT
CDR3 protein: CASSLPTSGETGELFF

D gene: TRBD1
V gene: TRBV5-1
clone size: NA
J gene: TRBJ2-7
CDR3 DNA: TGCGCCAGTGGGACAGGGGAGTTGAACGAGCAGTACTTC
CDR3 protein: CASGTGELNEQYF

D gene: NA
V gene: TRBV7-9
clone size: NA
J gene: TRBJ2-5
CDR3 DNA: TGTGCCAGCAGCTTCGCAGCGGAGACCCAGTACTTC
CDR3 protein: CASSFAAETQYF

D gene: TRBD2
V gene: TRBV20-1
clone size: few
J gene: TRBJ2-2
CDR3 DNA: TGCAGTGCCGCGTCACGGGGGGGCCTTCTCAGGGAGCTGTTTTTT
CDR3 protein: CSAASRGGLLRELFF

D gene: NA
V gene: TRBV20-1
clone size: few
J gene: TRBJ2-2
CDR3 DNA: TGCAGTGCTAGAGACGGCGGAGCGGACACCGGGGAGCTGTTTTTT
CDR3 protein: CSARDGGADTGELFF

D gene: NA
V gene: TRBV7-9
clone size: NA
J gene: TRBJ1-1
CDR3 DNA: TGTGCCAGCAGGGGAGATGACAGAATACAAGAAGCTTTCTTT
CDR3 protein: CASRGDDRIQEAFF

D gene: TRBD1
V gene: TRBV9
clone size: many
J gene: TRBJ1-5
CDR3 DNA: TGTGCCAGCAGCGGGCCGGGACAGGGGGCGCGGCAGCCCCAGCATTTT
CDR3 protein: CASSGPGQGARQPQHF

D gene: NA
V gene: TRBV10-2
clone size: NA
J gene: TRBJ2-1
CDR3 DNA: TGCGCCAGCAGTGAGATGCGACTAGGGTCCAGGGAGCAGTTCTTC
CDR3 protein: CASSEMRLGSREQFF

D gene: NA
V gene: TRBV20-1
clone size: few
J gene: TRBJ1-1
CDR3 DNA: TGCAGTGCAACATACCCCGGGATCACTGAAGCTTTCTTT
CDR3 protein: CSATYPGITEAFF

D gene: NA
V gene: TRBV18
clone size: NA
J gene: TRBJ2-7
CDR3 DNA: TGTGCCAGCCAAATGACGCTGCAGGACGAGCAGTACTTC
CDR3 protein: CASQMTLQDEQYF

D gene: NA
V gene: TRBV28
clone size: many
J gene: TRBJ2-1
CDR3 DNA: TGTGCCAGCAGTTTATACGGCCTGGACTACAATGAGCAGTTCTTC
CDR3 protein: CASSLYGLDYNEQFF

D gene: NA
V gene: TRBV15
clone size: few
J gene: TRBJ1-6
CDR3 DNA: TGTGCCACCAGCAGCGGGGACATGATGATCTATAATTCACCCCTCCACTTT
CDR3 protein: CATSSGDMMIYNSPLHF

D gene: TRBD1
V gene: TRBV7-8
clone size: many
J gene: TRBJ1-5
CDR3 DNA: TGTGCCAGCAGCCCTGGACAGGCCGATCAGCCCCAGCATTTT
CDR3 protein: CASSPGQADQPQHF

D gene: NA
V gene: TRBV29-1
clone size: many
J gene: TRBJ2-3
CDR3 DNA: TGCAGCGCAAATGGGGGAGAATGGGACGGCACAGATACGCAGTATTTT
CDR3 protein: CSANGGEWDGTDTQYF